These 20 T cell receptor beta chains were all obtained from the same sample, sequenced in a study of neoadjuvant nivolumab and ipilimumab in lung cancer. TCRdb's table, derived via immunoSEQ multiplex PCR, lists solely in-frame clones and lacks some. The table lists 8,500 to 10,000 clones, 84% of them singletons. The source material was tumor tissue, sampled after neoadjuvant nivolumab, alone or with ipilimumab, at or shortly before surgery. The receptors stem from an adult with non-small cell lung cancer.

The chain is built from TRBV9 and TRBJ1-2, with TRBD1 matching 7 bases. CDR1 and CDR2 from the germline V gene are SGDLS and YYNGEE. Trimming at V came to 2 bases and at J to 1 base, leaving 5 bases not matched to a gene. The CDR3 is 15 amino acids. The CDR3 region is CASSVRGGLNYGYTF. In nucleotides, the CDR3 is TGTGCCAGCAGCGTGAGAGGGGGCCTTAACTATGGCTACACCTTC. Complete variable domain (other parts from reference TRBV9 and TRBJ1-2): DSGVTQTPKHLITATGQRVTLRCSPRSGDLSVYWYQQSLDQGLQFLIQYYNGEERAKGNILERFSAQQFPDLHSELNLSSLELGDSALYFCASSVRGGLNYGYTFGSGTRLTVV.

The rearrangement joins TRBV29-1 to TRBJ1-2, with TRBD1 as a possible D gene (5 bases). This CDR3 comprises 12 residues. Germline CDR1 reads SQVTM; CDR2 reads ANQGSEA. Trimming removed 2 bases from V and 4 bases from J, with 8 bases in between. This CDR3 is CSVEKDSYGYTF. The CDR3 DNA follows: TGCAGCGTTGAAAAAGACAGCTATGGCTACACCTTC. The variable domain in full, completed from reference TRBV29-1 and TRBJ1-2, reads SAVISQKPSRDICQRGTSLTIQCQVDSQVTMMFWYRQQPGQSLTLIATANQGSEATYESGFVIDKFPISRPNLTFSTLTVSNMSPEDSSIYLCSVEKDSYGYTFGSGTRLTVV.

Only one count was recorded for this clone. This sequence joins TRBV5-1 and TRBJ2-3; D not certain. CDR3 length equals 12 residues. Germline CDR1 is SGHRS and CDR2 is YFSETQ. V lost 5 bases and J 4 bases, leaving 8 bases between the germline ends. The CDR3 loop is CASSPDADTQYF. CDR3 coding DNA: TGCGCCAGCAGTCCCGATGCAGATACGCAGTATTTT.

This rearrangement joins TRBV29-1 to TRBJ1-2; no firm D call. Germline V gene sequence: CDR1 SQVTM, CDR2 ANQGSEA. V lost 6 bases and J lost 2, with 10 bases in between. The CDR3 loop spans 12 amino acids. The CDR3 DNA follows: TGCAGCGTCGCTGAGGGCAACTATGGCTACACCTTC. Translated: CSVAEGNYGYTF.

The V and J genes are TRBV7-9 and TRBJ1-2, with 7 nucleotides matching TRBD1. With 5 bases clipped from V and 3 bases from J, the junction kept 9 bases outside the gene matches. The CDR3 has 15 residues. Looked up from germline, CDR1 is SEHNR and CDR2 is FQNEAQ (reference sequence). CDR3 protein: CASSPSGTVDYGYTF. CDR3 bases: TGTGCCAGCAGCCCGTCCGGGACAGTCGACTATGGCTACACCTTC.

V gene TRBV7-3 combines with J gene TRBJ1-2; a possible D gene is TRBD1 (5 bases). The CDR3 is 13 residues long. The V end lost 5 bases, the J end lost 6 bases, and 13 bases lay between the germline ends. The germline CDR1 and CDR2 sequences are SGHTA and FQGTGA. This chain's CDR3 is CASSHRGGDGYTF. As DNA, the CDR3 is TGTGCCAGCAGCCACCGGGGAGGGGATGGCTACACCTTC.

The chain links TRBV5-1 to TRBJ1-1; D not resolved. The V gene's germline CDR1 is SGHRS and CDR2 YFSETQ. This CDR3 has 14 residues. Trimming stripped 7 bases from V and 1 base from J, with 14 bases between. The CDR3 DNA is TGCGCCAGCTCCCTCGGGAGAACGAACACTGAAGCTTTCTTT. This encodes CASSLGRTNTEAFF.

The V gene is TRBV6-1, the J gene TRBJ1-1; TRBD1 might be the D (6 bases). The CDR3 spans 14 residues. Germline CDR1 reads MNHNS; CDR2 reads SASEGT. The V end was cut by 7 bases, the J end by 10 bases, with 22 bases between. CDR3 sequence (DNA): TGTGCCAGCAACCTACGTACAGGGTGGGAGGCAGCTTTCTTT. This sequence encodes CASNLRTGWEAAFF.

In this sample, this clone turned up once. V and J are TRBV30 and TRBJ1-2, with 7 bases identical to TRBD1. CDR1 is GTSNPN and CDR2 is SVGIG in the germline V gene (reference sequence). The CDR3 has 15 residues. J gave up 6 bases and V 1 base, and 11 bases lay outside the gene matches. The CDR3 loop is CAWSEQGRAGDGYTF. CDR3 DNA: TGTGCCTGGAGTGAACAGGGGCGGGCCGGGGATGGCTACACCTTC.

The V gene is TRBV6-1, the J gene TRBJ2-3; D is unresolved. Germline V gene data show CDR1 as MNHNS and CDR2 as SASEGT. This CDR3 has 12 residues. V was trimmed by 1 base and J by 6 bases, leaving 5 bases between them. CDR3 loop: CASSEVGDTQYF. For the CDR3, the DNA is TGTGCCAGCAGTGAAGTAGGGGATACGCAGTATTTT.

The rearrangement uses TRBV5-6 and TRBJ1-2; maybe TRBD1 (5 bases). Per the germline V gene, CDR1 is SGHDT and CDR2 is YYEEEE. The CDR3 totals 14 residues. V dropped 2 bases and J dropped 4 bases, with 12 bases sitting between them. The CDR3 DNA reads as TGTGCCAGCAGCTTACTCACAGGCCCCTATGGCTACACCTTC. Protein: CASSLLTGPYGYTF.

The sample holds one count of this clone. CDR3 loop: CASSVGLAGEQFF. The CDR3 coding sequence is TGTGCCAGCAGCGTAGGGCTAGCGGGGGAGCAGTTCTTC. This chain links TRBV9 with TRBJ2-1; 9 nucleotides line up with TRBD2. The CDR3 is made up of 13 amino acids. Germline loops: CDR1 SGDLS, CDR2 YYNGEE. V lost 0 bases to trimming and J lost 10 bases; unmatched junction nucleotides: 2.

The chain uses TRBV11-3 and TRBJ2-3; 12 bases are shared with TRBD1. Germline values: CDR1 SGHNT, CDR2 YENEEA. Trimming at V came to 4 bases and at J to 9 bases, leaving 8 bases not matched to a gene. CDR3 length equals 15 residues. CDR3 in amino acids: CASSWGQGARGTQYF. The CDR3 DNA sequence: TGTGCCAGCAGCTGGGGACAGGGGGCAAGGGGAACGCAGTATTTT.

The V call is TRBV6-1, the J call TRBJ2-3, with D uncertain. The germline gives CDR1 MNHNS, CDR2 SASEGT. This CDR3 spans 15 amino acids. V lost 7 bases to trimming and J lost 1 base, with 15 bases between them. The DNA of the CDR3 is TGTGCCAGCAACCCCCAGGTTCTCGGCACAGATACGCAGTATTTT. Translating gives CASNPQVLGTDTQYF.

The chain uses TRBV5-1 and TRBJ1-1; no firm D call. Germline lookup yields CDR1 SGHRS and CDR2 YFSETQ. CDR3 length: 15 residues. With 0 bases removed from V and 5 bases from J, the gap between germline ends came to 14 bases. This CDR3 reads CASSLAIGSGTEAFF. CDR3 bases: TGCGCCAGCAGCTTGGCCATAGGGAGCGGGACTGAAGCTTTCTTT.

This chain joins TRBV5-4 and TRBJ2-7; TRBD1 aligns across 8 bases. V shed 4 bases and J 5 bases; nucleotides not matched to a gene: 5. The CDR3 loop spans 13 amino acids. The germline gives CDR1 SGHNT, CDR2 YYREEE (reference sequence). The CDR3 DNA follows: TGTGCCAGCAGCCTTGCAGGGGGCGACGAGCAGTACTTC. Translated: CASSLAGGDEQYF.

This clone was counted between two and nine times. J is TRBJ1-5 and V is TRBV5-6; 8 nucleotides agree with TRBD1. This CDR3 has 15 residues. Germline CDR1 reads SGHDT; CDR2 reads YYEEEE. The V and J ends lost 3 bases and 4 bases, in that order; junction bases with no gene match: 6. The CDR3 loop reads CASSSIRGQNQPQHF. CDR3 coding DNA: TGTGCCAGCAGCTCAATCAGGGGGCAGAATCAGCCCCAGCATTTT.

The CDR3 region has the DNA TGTGCCAGCTCACTACATCCTCCCGGGGATCACACTGAAGCTTTCTTT. It specifies CASSLHPPGDHTEAFF. The V gene is TRBV18, the J gene TRBJ1-1; D unresolved. CDR3 length: 16 residues. Deletions cut 4 bases from V and 3 bases from J, with 18 bases between. The V gene's germline CDR1 is KGHSH and CDR2 LQKENI.

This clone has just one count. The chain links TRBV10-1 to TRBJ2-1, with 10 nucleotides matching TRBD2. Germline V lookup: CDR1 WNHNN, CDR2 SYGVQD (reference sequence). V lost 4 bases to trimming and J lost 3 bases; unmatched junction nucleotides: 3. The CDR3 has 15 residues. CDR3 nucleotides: TGCGCCAGCAGTGGTTCTAGCGGGAGCTACAATGAGCAGTTCTTC. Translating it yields CASSGSSGSYNEQFF.

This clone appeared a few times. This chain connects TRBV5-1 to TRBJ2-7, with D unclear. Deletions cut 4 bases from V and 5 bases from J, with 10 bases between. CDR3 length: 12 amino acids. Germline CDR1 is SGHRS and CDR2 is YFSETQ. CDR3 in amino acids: CASSPLGNEQYF. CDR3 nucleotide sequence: TGCGCCAGCAGCCCTCTGGGAAACGAGCAGTACTTC.